Here is one T cell receptor beta chain with its context. The data are from a study of blood T cell repertoires in COVID-19. On the study more broadly: The United States, Italy and Spain provided the acute and convalescent COVID-19 samples.

The CDR3 is 15 amino acids. After removal of 1 base from V and 6 bases from J, the junction contained 3 bases not matched to a gene. The germline CDR1 and CDR2 sequences are SGHVS and FNYEAQ. Original processing methods: Counts of nucleated cells, estimated from reference gene primer amplification, were obtained. TCRdb's table, derived via immunoSEQ multiplex PCR, lists solely in-frame clones and lacks some. V and J calls and clone size are copied from that table; D and trimming were computed from the DNA. The sample lists more than 30,000 clones, about nine tenths occurring once. Sequencing input: peripheral blood. The chain links TRBV7-6 to TRBJ2-2, with TRBD1 matching over 9 bases. The sequence came from a man between 60 and 70 years old with active COVID-19. CDR3 DNA sequence: TGTGCCAGCAGCTTAGAAACAGGGGGCGCCGGGGAGCTGTTTTTT. Translated, it gives CASSLETGGAGELFF.